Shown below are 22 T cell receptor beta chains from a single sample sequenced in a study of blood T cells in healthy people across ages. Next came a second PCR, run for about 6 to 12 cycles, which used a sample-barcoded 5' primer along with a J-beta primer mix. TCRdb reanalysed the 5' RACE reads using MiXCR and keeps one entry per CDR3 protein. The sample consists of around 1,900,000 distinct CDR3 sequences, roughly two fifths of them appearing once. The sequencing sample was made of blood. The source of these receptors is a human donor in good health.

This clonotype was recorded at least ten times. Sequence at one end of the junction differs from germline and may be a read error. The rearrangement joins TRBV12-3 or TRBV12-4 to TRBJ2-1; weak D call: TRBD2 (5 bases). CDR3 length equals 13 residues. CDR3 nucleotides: TGTGCCAGCAGCTTAGCGCCGGACAATGAGCAGTTCTTC. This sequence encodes CASSLAPDNEQFF.

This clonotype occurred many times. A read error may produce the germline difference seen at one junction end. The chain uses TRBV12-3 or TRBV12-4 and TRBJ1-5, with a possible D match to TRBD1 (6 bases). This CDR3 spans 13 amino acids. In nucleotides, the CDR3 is TGCGCCAGCAGCTTCACAGGGAATCAGCCCCAGCATTTT. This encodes CASSFTGNQPQHF.

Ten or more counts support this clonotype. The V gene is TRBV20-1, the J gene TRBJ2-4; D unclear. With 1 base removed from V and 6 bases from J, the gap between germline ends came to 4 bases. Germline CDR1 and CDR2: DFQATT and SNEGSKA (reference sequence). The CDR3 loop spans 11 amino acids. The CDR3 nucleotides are TGCAGTGCTAGAGGACTAAACATTCAGTACTTC. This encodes CSARGLNIQYF.

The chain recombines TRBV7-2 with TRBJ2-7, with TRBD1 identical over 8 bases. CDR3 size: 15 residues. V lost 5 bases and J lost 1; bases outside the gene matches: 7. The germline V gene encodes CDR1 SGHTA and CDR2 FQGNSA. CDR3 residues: CASSPDREASYEQYF. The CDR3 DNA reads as TGTGCCAGCAGCCCGGACAGGGAAGCTTCCTACGAGCAGTACTTC.

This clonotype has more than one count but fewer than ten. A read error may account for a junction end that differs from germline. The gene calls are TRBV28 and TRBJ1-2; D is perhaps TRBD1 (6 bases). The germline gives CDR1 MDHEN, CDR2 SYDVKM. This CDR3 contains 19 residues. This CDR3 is CASSTRQLAAGGINYGYTF. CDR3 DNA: TGTGCCAGCAGTACTCGACAGTTAGCCGCTGGGGGCATTAACTACGGCTACACCTTC.

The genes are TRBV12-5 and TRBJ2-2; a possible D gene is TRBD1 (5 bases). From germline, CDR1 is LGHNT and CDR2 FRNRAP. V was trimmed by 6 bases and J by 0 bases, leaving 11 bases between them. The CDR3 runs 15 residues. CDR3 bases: TGTGCTAGTGGGCACAGGCTACCGAACACCGGGGAGCTGTTTTTT. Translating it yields CASGHRLPNTGELFF.

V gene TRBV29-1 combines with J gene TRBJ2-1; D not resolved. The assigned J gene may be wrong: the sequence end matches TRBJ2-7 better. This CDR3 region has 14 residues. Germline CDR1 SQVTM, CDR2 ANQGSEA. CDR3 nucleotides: TGCAGCGTTCAGGACCCAACCATGTTTTACGAGCAGTACTTC. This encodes CSVQDPTMFYEQYF.

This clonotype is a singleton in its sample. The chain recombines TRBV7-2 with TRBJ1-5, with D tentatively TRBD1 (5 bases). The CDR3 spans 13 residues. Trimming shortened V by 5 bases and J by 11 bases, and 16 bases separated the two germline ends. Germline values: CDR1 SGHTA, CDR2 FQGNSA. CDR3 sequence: CASSGRDGLTQHF. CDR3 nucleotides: TGTGCCAGCAGCGGACGGGACGGTCTTACCCAGCATTTT.

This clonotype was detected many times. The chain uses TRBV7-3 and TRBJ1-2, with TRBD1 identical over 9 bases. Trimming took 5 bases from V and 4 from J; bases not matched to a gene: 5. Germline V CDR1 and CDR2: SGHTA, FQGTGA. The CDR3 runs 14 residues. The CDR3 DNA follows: TGTGCCAGCAGCCAGGACAGGGGAGCCTATGGCTACACCTTC. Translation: CASSQDRGAYGYTF.

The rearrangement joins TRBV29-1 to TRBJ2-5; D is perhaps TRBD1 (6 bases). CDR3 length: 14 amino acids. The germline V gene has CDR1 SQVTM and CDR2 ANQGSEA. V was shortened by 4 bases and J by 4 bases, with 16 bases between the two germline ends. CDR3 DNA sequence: TGCAGCGTTGGAAACAGGGCGAGGGGAGAGACCCAGTACTTC. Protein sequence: CSVGNRARGETQYF. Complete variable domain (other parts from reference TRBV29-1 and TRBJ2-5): SAVISQKPSRDICQRGTSLTIQCQVDSQVTMMFWYRQQPGQSLTLIATANQGSEATYESGFVIDKFPISRPNLTFSTLTVSNMSPEDSSIYLCSVGNRARGETQYFGPGTRLLVL.

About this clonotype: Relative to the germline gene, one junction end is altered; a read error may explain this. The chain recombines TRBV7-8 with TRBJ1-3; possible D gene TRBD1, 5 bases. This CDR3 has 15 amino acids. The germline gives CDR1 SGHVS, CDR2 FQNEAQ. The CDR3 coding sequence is TGTGCCTGCAGCTCTGCCGGGACCCGCGGAAACACCATATATTTT. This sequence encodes CACSSAGTRGNTIYF.

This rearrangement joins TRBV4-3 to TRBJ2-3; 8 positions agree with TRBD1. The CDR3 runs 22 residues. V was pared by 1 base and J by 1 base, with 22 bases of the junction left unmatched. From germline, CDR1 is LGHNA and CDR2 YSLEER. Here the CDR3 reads CASSQATRSPRDRFLRTDTQYF. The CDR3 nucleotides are TGCGCCAGCAGCCAAGCTACCCGGTCCCCGAGGGACAGGTTCCTACGCACAGATACGCAGTATTTT.

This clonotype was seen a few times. The CDR3 DNA is TGTGCCAGCAGTTATTCTGGTAATGAAAAACTGTTTTTT. This translates into CASSYSGNEKLFF. V and J are TRBV12-3 or TRBV12-4 and TRBJ1-4; D remains unclear. The CDR3 spans 13 residues. Trimming cost V 4 bases and J 4 bases, with 7 bases left between them.

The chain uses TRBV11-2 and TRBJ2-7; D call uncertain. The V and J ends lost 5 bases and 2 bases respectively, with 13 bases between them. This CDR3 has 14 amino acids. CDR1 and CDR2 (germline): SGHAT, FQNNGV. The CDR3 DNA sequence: TGTGCCAGCAGCCCGATTATTAACCCCTACGAGCAGTACTTC. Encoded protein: CASSPIINPYEQYF. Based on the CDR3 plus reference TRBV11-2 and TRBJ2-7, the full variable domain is EAGVAQSPRYKIIEKRQSVAFWCNPISGHATLYWYQQILGQGPKLLIQFQNNGVVDDSQLPKDRFSAERLKGVDSTLKIQPAKLEDSAVYLCASSPIINPYEQYFGPGTRLTVT.

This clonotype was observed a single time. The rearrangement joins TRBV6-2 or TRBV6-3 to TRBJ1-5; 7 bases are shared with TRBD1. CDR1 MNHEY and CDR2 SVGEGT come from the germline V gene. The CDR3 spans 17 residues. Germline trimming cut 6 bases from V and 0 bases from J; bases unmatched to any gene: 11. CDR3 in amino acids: CASRPNRGDYSNQPQHF. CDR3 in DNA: TGTGCCAGCAGACCTAACAGGGGCGATTATAGCAATCAGCCCCAGCATTTT.

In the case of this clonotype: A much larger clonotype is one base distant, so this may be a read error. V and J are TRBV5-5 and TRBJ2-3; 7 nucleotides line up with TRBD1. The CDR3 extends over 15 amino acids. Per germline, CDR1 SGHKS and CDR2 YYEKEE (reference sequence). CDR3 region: CASSLRTGSTDTRYF. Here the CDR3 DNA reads TGTGCCAGCAGCCTTCGGACAGGTAGTACAGATACGCGGTATTTT.

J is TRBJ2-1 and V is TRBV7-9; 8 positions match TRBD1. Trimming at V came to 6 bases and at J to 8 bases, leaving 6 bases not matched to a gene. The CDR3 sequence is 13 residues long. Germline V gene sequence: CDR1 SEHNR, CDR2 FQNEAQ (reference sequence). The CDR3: CASRPTGEDEQFF. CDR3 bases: TGTGCCAGCAGACCGACAGGGGAAGATGAGCAGTTCTTC. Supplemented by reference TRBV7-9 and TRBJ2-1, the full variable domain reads DTGVSQNPRHKITKRGQNVTFRCDPISEHNRLYWYRQTLGQGPEFLTYFQNEAQLEKSRLLSDRFSAERPKGSFSTLEIQRTEQGDSAMYLCASRPTGEDEQFFGPGTRLTVL.

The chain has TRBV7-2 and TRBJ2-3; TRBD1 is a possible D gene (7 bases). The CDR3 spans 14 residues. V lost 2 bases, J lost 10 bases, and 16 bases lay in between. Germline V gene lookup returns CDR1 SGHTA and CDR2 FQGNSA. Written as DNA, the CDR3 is TGTGCCAGCAGCTTACGACCGGAGGGGGCATCGCAGTATTTT. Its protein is CASSLRPEGASQYF.

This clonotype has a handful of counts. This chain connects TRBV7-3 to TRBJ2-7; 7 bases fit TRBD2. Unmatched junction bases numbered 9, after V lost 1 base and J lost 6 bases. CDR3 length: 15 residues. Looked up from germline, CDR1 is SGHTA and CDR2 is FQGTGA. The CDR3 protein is CASSLNGGTAGEQYF. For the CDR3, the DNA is TGTGCCAGCAGCTTAAACGGGGGGACGGCGGGCGAGCAGTACTTC.

CDR3 amino acids: CASSPWTGGAYGYTF. In DNA form, the CDR3 reads TGTGCCAGCAGTCCCTGGACAGGGGGCGCATATGGCTACACCTTC. The chain has TRBV12-3 or TRBV12-4 and TRBJ1-2, with 11 bases matching TRBD1. There are 15 residues in the CDR3. The junction had 7 bases not matched to a gene; V was cut back by 5 bases and J by 5 bases.

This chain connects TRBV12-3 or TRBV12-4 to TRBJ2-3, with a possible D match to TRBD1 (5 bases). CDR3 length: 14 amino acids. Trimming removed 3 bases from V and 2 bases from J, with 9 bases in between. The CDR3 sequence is CASSLTVPTDTQYF. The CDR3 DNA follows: TGTGCCAGCAGTTTGACAGTACCCACAGATACGCAGTATTTT.

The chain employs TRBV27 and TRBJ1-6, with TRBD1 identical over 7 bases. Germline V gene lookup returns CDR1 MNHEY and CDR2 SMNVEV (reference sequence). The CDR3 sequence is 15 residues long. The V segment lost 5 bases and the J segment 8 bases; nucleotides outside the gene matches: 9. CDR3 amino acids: CASSRLDREDSPLHF. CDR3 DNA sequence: TGTGCCAGCAGTCGCCTAGACAGGGAAGATTCACCCCTCCACTTT.